This T cell receptor beta chain was found in a study of blood T cells in healthy people across ages. Isolated PBMCs totaled at least 6 million in each sample. Total RNA was isolated from each sample in quantities of at least 6 micrograms. Study-level results: Percentage of naive T cells showed a strong correlation with TCR beta diversity.

Primers used in a second PCR of about 7 to 12 cycles were a sample-barcoded 5' primer and a J-beta primer mix. Each CDR3 protein is one row after TCRdb ran MiXCR on the 5' RACE reads. The sample lists just under 550,000 distinct CDR3 sequences, around 24% occurring once. Comments on this clonotype: Its antigen remains unidentified.

Per the germline V gene, CDR1 is SGHTA and CDR2 is FQGNSA. CDR3 length equals 13 residues. These data are also associated with another study on T cells of mothers and their children.

The clonotype originates from a boy between 10 and 17 years old in good health. The V and J genes are TRBV7-2 and TRBJ2-5; D call uncertain. The end of the DNA is better explained by TRBJ2-7, so the J call may be wrong. The sequenced sample was blood. In DNA, the CDR3 is TGTGCCAGCAGCTTAAATGGCGCCTACGAGCAGTACTTC. As protein: CASSLNGAYEQYF.